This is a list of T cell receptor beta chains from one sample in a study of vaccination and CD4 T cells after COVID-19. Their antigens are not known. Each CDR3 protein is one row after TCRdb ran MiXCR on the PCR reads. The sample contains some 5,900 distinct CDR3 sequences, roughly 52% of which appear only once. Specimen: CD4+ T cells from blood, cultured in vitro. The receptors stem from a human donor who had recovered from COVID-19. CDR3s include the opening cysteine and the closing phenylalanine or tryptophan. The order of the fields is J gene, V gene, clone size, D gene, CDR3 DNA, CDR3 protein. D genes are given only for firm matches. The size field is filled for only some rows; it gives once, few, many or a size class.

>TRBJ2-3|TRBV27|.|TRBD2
TGTGCCAGCAGTTTAGTGTTGGCTAGCGGGAGGGCAGGTCGCACAGATACGCAGTATTTT
CASSLVLASGRAGRTDTQYF
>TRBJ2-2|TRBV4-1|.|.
TGCGCCAGCAGCCAAAGAGGTGGACAAGGCACCGGGGAGCTGTTTTTT
CASSQRGGQGTGELFF
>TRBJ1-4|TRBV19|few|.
TGTGCCAGTAGTATAGATCCTCGACAGAAACTGTTTTTT
CASSIDPRQKLFF
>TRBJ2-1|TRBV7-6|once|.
TGTGCCAGCAGCTTAGGTATTCAGGGGACCTACAATGAGCAGTTCTTC
CASSLGIQGTYNEQFF
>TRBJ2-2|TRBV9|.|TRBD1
TGTGCCAGCAGCCGATTACAGGGGCCCGGGGAGCTGTTTTTT
CASSRLQGPGELFF
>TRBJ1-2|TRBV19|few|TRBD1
TGTGCCAGTAGTCCCGATGACAGGGTTGGTGGCTACACCTTC
CASSPDDRVGGYTF
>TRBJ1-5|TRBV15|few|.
TGTGCCACCAGCAGAGTTCTTATTCAGCCCCAGCATTTT
CATSRVLIQPQHF
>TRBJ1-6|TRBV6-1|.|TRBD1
TGTGCCAGCAGTCCACCCAGGGGGCGCGGTTCACCCCTCCACTTT
CASSPPRGRGSPLHF
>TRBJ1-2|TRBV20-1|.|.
TGCATCCTCCGACAGGTATGGTATGGCTACACCTTC
CILRQVWYGYTF
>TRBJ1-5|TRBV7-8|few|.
TGTGCCAGCAGCTTAGGTAGGAACAATCAGCCCCAGCATTTT
CASSLGRNNQPQHF
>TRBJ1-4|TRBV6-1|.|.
TGTGCCAGCAAGCGGCAGGGCTCTAATGAAAAACTGTTTTTT
CASKRQGSNEKLFF
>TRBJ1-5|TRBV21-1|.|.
TGTGCCAGCAGCAAAGCCGTGGGGGACGGATGCGGCAATCAGCCCCAGCATTTT
CASSKAVGDGCGNQPQHF
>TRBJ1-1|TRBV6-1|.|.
TGTGCCAGCAGGGCCACTCGACGGGAGAACACTGAAGCTTTCTTT
CASRATRRENTEAFF
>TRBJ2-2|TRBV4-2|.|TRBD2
TGTGCCAGCAGCCAAGCTAGCGGGGGGGCGTACTCTTACGGGGAGCTGTTTTTT
CASSQASGGAYSYGELFF
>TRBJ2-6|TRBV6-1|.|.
TGTGCCAGCAGTCCATTAGGGCCATCTGGGGCCAACGTCCTGACTTTC
CASSPLGPSGANVLTF
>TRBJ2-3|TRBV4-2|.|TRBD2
TGTGCCAGCAGCCAACAGACTAGCGGAAGCACAGATACGCAGTATTTT
CASSQQTSGSTDTQYF
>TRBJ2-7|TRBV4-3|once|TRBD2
TGCGCCAGCAGCCAAGTGGGGGGAGGGTCCTACGAGCAGTACTTC
CASSQVGGGSYEQYF
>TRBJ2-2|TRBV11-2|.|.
TGTGCCAGCAGCCCCCGACAGGAGAACACCGGGGAGCTGTTTTTT
CASSPRQENTGELFF
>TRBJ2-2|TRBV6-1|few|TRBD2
TGTGCCAGCAGTGAAGGGTCGACTAGCGGGAGGACCGGGGAGCTGTTTTTT
CASSEGSTSGRTGELFF
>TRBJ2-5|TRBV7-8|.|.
TGTGCCAGCAGCTTAGGTATCAGGGAGACCCAGTACTTC
CASSLGIRETQYF
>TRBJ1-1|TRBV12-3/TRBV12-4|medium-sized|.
TGTGCCAGCAGTTTAAGAGGCGGCGGGAACACTGAAGCTTTCTTT
CASSLRGGGNTEAFF
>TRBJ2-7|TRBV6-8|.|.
TGTGCCAGCAGGGCAGGGCCGAGAGCCCACGAGCAGTACTTC
CASRAGPRAHEQYF
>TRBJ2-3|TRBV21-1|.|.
TGTGCCAGCAGCAAGTCGTCCCCACTACAGGTCTATACGCAGTATTTT
CASSKSSPLQVYTQYF
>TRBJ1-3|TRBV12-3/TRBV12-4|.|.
TGTGCCAGTCAGGGATCCTCTGGAAACACCATATATTTT
CASQGSSGNTIYF
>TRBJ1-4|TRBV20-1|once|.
TGCAGTGCTCAGAGAGGCGAAAAACTGTTTTTT
CSAQRGEKLFF
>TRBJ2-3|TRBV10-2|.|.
TGCGCCAGCAGTGTTGGCGCCCGGGATACGCAGTATTTT
CASSVGARDTQYF
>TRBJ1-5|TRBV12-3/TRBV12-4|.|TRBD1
TGTGCCAGCAGTGCCGGTGCAGGGGGGAATCAGCCCCAGCATTTT
CASSAGAGGNQPQHF
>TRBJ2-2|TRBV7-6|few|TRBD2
TGTGCCAGCAGCACCACTAGCGGGAGGGCCGCCGGGGAGCTGTTTTTT
CASSTTSGRAAGELFF
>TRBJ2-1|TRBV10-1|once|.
TGCGCCAGCAGTGAGTCGGGAGCGGCCTGGGGGAATGAGCAGTTCTTC
CASSESGAAWGNEQFF
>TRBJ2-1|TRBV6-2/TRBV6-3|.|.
TGTGCCAGCAGTCCGTCGAGACAGCCCTACAATGAGCAGTTCTTC
CASSPSRQPYNEQFF
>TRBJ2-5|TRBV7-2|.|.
TGTGCCAGCAGCCAGAGTTGGGTTCCAGACGGGACCCAGTACTTC
CASSQSWVPDGTQYF
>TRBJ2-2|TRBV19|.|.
TGTGCCAGTAGTATTCCCGGGGAGCTGTTTTTT
CASSIPGELFF
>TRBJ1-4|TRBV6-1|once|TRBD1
TGTGCCAGCAGTCAGGGGGGAATTGAAAAACTGTTTTTT
CASSQGGIEKLFF
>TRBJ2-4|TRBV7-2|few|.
TGTGCCAGCAGCCCAGGGATACTAGCCAAAAACATTCAGTACTTC
CASSPGILAKNIQYF
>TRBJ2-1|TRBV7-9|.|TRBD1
TGTGCCAGCAGCATCGGGACAGGGAGGGATGAGCAGTTCTTC
CASSIGTGRDEQFF
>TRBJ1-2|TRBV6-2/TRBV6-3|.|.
TGTGCCAGCAGTTATTCAGCCGCAGATTCGTATGGCTACACCTTC
CASSYSAADSYGYTF
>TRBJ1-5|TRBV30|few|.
TGTGCCTGGAGTACTGGCCCGCAGCCCCAGCATTTT
CAWSTGPQPQHF
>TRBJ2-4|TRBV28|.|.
TGTGTCAGCAGTTTGATGGGGGCCAAAAACATTCAGTACTTC
CVSSLMGAKNIQYF
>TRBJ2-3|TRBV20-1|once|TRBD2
TGCAGTGCCGGACTAGCGAACACAGATACGCAGTATTTT
CSAGLANTDTQYF
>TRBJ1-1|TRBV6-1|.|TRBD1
TGTGCCAGCAGCCAGGGACAGCGGATTATGAACACTGAAGCTTTCTTT
CASSQGQRIMNTEAFF
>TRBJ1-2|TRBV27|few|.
TGTGCCAGCACCACCCCCGGGCAACTAAATGGCTACACCTTC
CASTTPGQLNGYTF
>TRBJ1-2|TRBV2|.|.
TGTGCCAGCAGTTACGGCGCTAACTATGGCTACACCTTC
CASSYGANYGYTF
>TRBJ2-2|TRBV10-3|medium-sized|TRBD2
TGTGCCGTGGGACTAGCGGGAGTAGGAACCGGGGAGCTGTTTTTT
CAVGLAGVGTGELFF
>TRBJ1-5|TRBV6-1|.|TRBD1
TGTGCCAGCAGCCGACAGGGTCATCAGCCCCAGCATTTT
CASSRQGHQPQHF
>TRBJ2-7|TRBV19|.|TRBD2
TGTGCCAGTAGTTTCAGCGGGAGGGCCTACGAGCAGTACTTC
CASSFSGRAYEQYF
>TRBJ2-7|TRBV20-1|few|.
TGCAGTGTCTCCCGCCCACGCTCCTACGAGCAGTACTTC
CSVSRPRSYEQYF
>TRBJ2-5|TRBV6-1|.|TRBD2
TGTGCCAGCAGTGAATCCCCCTCTAGCGGGGGCAACCAAGAGACCCAGTACTTC
CASSESPSSGGNQETQYF
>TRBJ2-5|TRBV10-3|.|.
TGTGCCATCAGTGAGTCAACCGGTGAAGAGACCCAGTACTTC
CAISESTGEETQYF